This T cell receptor beta chain was identified during a study of identical twins. The V and J ends lost 5 bases and 5 bases respectively, with 10 bases between them. This CDR3 region has 13 residues. Looked up from germline, CDR1 is PRHDT and CDR2 is FYEKMQ (reference sequence). This clonotype was detected only once. MiXCR, run by TCRdb on the 5' RACE reads, gives a single entry per CDR3 protein. The data show roughly 700,000 distinct CDR3 sequences, 8.6% seen once. These records were also assigned to another study, of yellow fever vaccine responses in identical twins.

The sequencing sample was made of PBMCs. This clonotype originated in a woman younger than 35 in good health. The gene calls are TRBV13 and TRBJ2-1; D possibly uses TRBD1 or TRBD2 (5 bases each). The CDR3 DNA reads TGTGCCAGCAGCCGACTGGGGGACAATGAGCAGTTCTTC. Amino acid sequence: CASSRLGDNEQFF.